This TCR beta chain is from a study of OX40 agonist ivuxolimab in advanced cancers. Overall study: Patients enrolled in dose escalation were diagnosed with hepatocellular carcinoma, melanoma, renal cell or head and neck cancer.

Collection of blood occurred at baseline, at cycle 4 day 1, and at cycle 7 day 1. Clones were read by immunoSEQ multiplex PCR, and TCRdb kept only the in-frame ones, dropping some. The data hold roughly 65,000 clones, with approximately 86% observed a single time. The study's findings and limits: Some of the lowest clonal expansion was seen in partial responders at 0.1-3.0 mg/kg. Relative to CD4+, CD8+ T cells held more expanded clones on average.

The CDR3 loop spans 14 amino acids. With 3 bases clipped from V and 7 bases from J, the junction kept 5 bases outside the gene matches. Germline V CDR1 and CDR2: SGHTA, FQGNSA. Turning to this clone: As yet, its antigen is unknown.

The specimen was CD4+ or CD8+ T cells sorted from blood, collected in a trial of the OX40 agonist ivuxolimab. The chain couples TRBV7-2 to TRBJ1-5, with 8 nucleotides matching TRBD1. The receptor comes from an adult with an advanced solid tumor such as melanoma, head and neck, liver or kidney cancer. The CDR3 loop is CASSLHRGDQPQHF. DNA of the CDR3: TGTGCCAGCAGCTTGCACAGGGGGGACCAGCCCCAGCATTTT.